The entry below gives a single T cell receptor (beta chain) sequence along with its context. The antigen remains undetermined. CDR3 length: 14 amino acids. Germline-derived CDR1 and CDR2 are LNHDA and SQIVND (reference sequence). The V and J ends lost 5 bases and 1 base, in that order; junction bases with no gene match: 4. 60 Vbeta and 13 Jbeta primers were used in PCR. Sequencing used immunoSEQ multiplex PCR; TCRdb keeps in-frame clones, though not all of them. In the table there are 110,000 to 150,000 clones, almost 80% of which are singletons. This sample is drawn from a study of cytomegalovirus exposure and HLA in healthy donors. Study conclusions and caveats: Rarity characterized most TCR sequences, yet some public TCRs appeared in many donors. Certain indistinguishable V segments, among them TRBV6-2 and TRBV6-3, were excluded.

The V call is TRBV19, the J call TRBJ1-2; TRBD1 matches at 7 bases. Sequenced sample: PBMCs. The receptor's source is a woman between 25 and 40 years old in good health and CMV-seronegative. CDR3 region: CASSDRDNNYGYTF. The DNA of the CDR3 is TGTGCCAGTAGTGACAGGGATAATAACTATGGCTACACCTTC. Full variable domain (rest looked up from reference TRBV19 and TRBJ1-2): DGGITQSPKYLFRKEGQNVTLSCEQNLNHDAMYWYRQDPGQGLRLIYYSQIVNDFQKGDIAEGYSVSREKKESFPLTVTSAQKNPTAFYLCASSDRDNNYGYTFGSGTRLTVV.